This entry lists 32 T cell receptor beta chains sequenced from one sample in a study of graft-versus-host responses after intestinal transplantation. Antigens for these TCRs are unknown. The table came from immunoSEQ multiplex PCR; TCRdb's copy has only in-frame clones and leaves some out. Among some 140,000 clones, around nine tenths were seen once, and the ten largest hold 0.15% to 0.2%. Sample: unstimulated CD4+ T cells sorted from spleen or lymph node cells, taken before intestinal transplant. Every receptor here comes from a human donor who received an intestinal transplant.

The genes are TRBV2 and TRBJ2-1, with a possible D match to TRBD1 (6 bases). The CDR3 contains 14 residues. Germline lookup yields CDR1 SNHLY and CDR2 FYNNEI. V lost 8 bases and J lost 8, with 19 bases in between. The CDR3 reads CASGRLQGGYEQFF. The CDR3 DNA reads TGTGCCAGCGGACGACTACAGGGTGGGTATGAGCAGTTCTTC.

The chain uses TRBV7-2 and TRBJ1-5, with 7 bases identical to TRBD1. CDR1 is SGHTA, CDR2 FQGNSA, per germline. J lost 6 bases, V lost 1 base, and 9 bases had no gene match. CDR3 length: 16 residues. The CDR3 sequence is CASSLGDRVLSQPQHF. DNA of the CDR3: TGTGCCAGCAGCTTAGGTGACAGGGTATTGAGTCAGCCCCAGCATTTT.

This clone was found once. The V gene is TRBV19, the J gene TRBJ1-2, with 10 positions matching TRBD1. The J segment lost 8 bases and the V segment lost 6 bases, leaving 12 bases of the junction unmatched. The CDR3 consists of 15 residues. Per germline, CDR1 LNHDA and CDR2 SQIVND (reference sequence). For the CDR3, the DNA is TGTGCCAGTAGATTCCTCCGGGACAGGGGTGGCGGCTACACCTTC. This encodes CASRFLRDRGGGYTF.

The J gene is TRBJ2-3, the V gene TRBV14; D might be TRBD2 (6 bases). Trimming took off 5 bases at V and 2 bases at J, with 14 bases between the two ends. The CDR3 runs to 15 residues. In germline, CDR1 is SGHDN, CDR2 FVKESK. The CDR3 nucleotides read TGTGCCAGCAGCTTAAGGCGGGGATTCACAGATACGCAGTATTTT. This translates into CASSLRRGFTDTQYF.

The V and J genes are TRBV28 and TRBJ1-1; D unresolved. V lost 3 bases and J 7 bases, leaving 12 bases between the germline ends. The length of the CDR3 is 13 residues. Germline CDR1 reads MDHEN; CDR2 reads SYDVKM. As DNA, the CDR3 is TGTGCCAGCAGTTTTAGGGCTAATTTTGAAGCTTTCTTT. Protein sequence: CASSFRANFEAFF.

J is TRBJ2-5 and V is TRBV14; TRBD2 might be the D (6 bases). CDR3 length equals 16 residues. Per the germline V gene, CDR1 is SGHDN and CDR2 is FVKESK. The V and J ends lost 4 bases and 1 base respectively, with 16 bases between them. The CDR3 DNA reads TGTGCCAGCAGCCGTCCCCTGGGAGCGGGCCAAGAGACCCAGTACTTC. Translation: CASSRPLGAGQETQYF.

The rearrangement uses TRBV4-1 and TRBJ2-7; D perhaps matches TRBD1 (5 bases). The CDR3 consists of 15 residues. Looked up from germline, CDR1 is MGHRA and CDR2 is YSYEKL. Between the trimmed V and J ends, which lost 5 bases and 5 bases, there was a span of 19 bases. The chain's CDR3 is CASSFPEQGKHEQYF. In DNA, the CDR3 is TGCGCCAGCAGCTTTCCGGAGCAGGGAAAGCACGAGCAGTACTTC.

The chain uses TRBV6-6 and TRBJ2-7; 9 bases line up with TRBD2. The V gene end was trimmed by 0 bases and the J gene end by 4 bases; junction bases not matched to a gene: 7. The germline V gene has CDR1 MNHNY and CDR2 SVGAGI (reference sequence). The CDR3 contains 16 residues. DNA of the CDR3: TGTGCCAGCAGTTACTCGATCTCTAGCGGGAAATACGAGCAGTACTTC. Amino acid sequence: CASSYSISSGKYEQYF.

The V call is TRBV30, the J call TRBJ1-1; D unclear. Germline-derived CDR1 and CDR2 are GTSNPN and SVGIG (reference sequence). V lost 1 base, J lost 4 bases, and 1 base lay in between. This CDR3 is built from 10 residues. CDR3 amino acids: CAWSGTEAFF. CDR3 sequence (DNA): TGTGCCTGGAGTGGCACTGAAGCTTTCTTT.

This chain uses TRBV7-3 with TRBJ2-2; 7 nucleotides agree with TRBD1. Germline values: CDR1 SGHTA, CDR2 FQGTGA. J was trimmed by 2 bases and V by 3 bases; bases with no gene match: 3. CDR3 length: 15 amino acids. The CDR3 region is CASSLTGSNTGELFF. The DNA for the CDR3 is TGTGCCAGCAGCTTGACAGGGTCTAACACCGGGGAGCTGTTTTTT. Combining the CDR3 with reference TRBV7-3 and TRBJ2-2 gives the whole variable domain GAGVSQTPSNKVTEKGKYVELRCDPISGHTALYWYRQSLGQGPEFLIYFQGTGAADDSGLPNDRFFAVRPEGSVSTLKIQRTERGDSAVYLCASSLTGSNTGELFFGEGSRLTVL.

Regarding this clone: Within the sample, other DNA sequences also encode this same CDR3. V gene TRBV9 combines with J gene TRBJ2-1; D gene ambiguous. CDR3 length equals 11 residues. CDR1 is SGDLS, CDR2 YYNGEE, per germline. The V gene lost 3 bases and the J gene lost 5 bases, with 3 bases spanning the gap. The CDR3 protein is CASSADNEQFF. The CDR3 region has the DNA TGTGCCAGCAGCGCGGACAATGAGCAGTTCTTC.

The rearrangement joins TRBV5-5 to TRBJ1-2, with 8 bases identical to TRBD1. V trimming: 0 bases; J trimming: 7 bases; junction bases outside the gene matches: 5. CDR1 and CDR2 from the germline V gene are SGHKS and YYEKEE (reference sequence). This CDR3 is built from 14 residues. For the CDR3, the DNA is TGTGCCAGCAGCTTGGGACAGGGGAGAATTGGCTACACCTTC. It translates to CASSLGQGRIGYTF.

The chain combines TRBV18 with TRBJ2-7; D unclear. The CDR3 has 13 residues. Germline V gives CDR1 KGHSH, CDR2 LQKENI. V was shortened by 1 base and J by 3 bases, with 7 bases between the two germline ends. The CDR3 DNA follows: TGTGCCAGCTCACCACGGCGGTTCTACGAGCAGTACTTC. Translating gives CASSPRRFYEQYF.

V and J are TRBV5-1 and TRBJ2-3; 10 bases align to TRBD2. Germline V gives CDR1 SGHRS, CDR2 YFSETQ. V lost 0 bases and J lost 5; bases outside the gene matches: 3. CDR3 length: 15 residues. The CDR3 nucleotides read TGCGCCAGCAGCTTGGAACTAGCGGGAAAAGATACGCAGTATTTT. Protein sequence: CASSLELAGKDTQYF.

This sequence joins TRBV10-1 and TRBJ2-3; TRBD1 aligns across 7 bases. With V trimmed by 2 bases and J by 4 bases, 9 bases remained unmatched. The length of the CDR3 is 16 residues. Per the germline V gene, CDR1 is WNHNN and CDR2 is SYGVQD (reference sequence). CDR3 nucleotides: TGCGCCAGCAGTGAGGGGGGACAGACTCGTCCAGATACGCAGTATTTT. This gives the protein CASSEGGQTRPDTQYF.

In its sample, this clone was seen a few times. The V call is TRBV29-1, the J call TRBJ2-2; 7 bases are a match to TRBD2. CDR3 length equals 14 residues. V trimming: 7 bases; J trimming: 2 bases; junction bases outside the gene matches: 7. From germline, CDR1 is SQVTM and CDR2 ANQGSEA. CDR3 sequence reads: CSGSWGGNTGELFF. The CDR3 bases are TGCAGCGGGTCGTGGGGGGGAAACACCGGGGAGCTGTTTTTT.

J is TRBJ2-5 and V is TRBV5-8, with D possibly called TRBD1 or TRBD2 (5 bases each). The CDR3 covers 13 residues. Trimming took off 0 bases at V and 2 bases at J, with 5 bases between the two ends. The germline V gene encodes CDR1 SGHTS and CDR2 YDEGEE. For the CDR3, the DNA is TGTGCCAGCAGCTTGGGGGGGCAAGAGACCCAGTACTTC. The encoded protein is CASSLGGQETQYF.

The rearrangement links TRBV2 to TRBJ2-5; the match to TRBD2 covers 7 bases. The CDR3 has 15 residues. From germline, CDR1 is SNHLY and CDR2 FYNNEI. Trimming at V came to 4 bases and at J to 5 bases, leaving 10 bases not matched to a gene. CDR3 residues: CASSGSKYGRETQYF. As DNA, the CDR3 is TGTGCCAGCAGTGGGTCCAAGTACGGGAGGGAGACCCAGTACTTC.

The chain combines TRBV28 with TRBJ2-5, with D possibly matching TRBD1 (6 bases). V was shortened by 7 bases and J by 7 bases, with 22 bases between the two germline ends. Germline V gene data show CDR1 as MDHEN and CDR2 as SYDVKM. The CDR3 contains 15 residues. CDR3 amino acids: CASTSRTVLYGTQYF. Written as DNA, the CDR3 is TGTGCCAGCACCTCCAGGACAGTCCTTTATGGGACCCAGTACTTC.

This sequence joins TRBV28 and TRBJ1-4, with a possible D match to TRBD1 (6 bases). The CDR3 sequence is 14 residues long. The germline V gene has CDR1 MDHEN and CDR2 SYDVKM. Trimming pared 3 bases from V and 7 bases from J, leaving 12 bases between. The CDR3 DNA sequence: TGTGCCAGCAGTTTTTTGGGAGGGGGTGAAAAACTGTTTTTT. Protein product: CASSFLGGGEKLFF.

The rearrangement uses TRBV15 and TRBJ1-5; D unclear. This CDR3 has 18 residues. The V gene's germline CDR1 is LNHNV and CDR2 YYDKDF (reference sequence). Trimming left V 8 bases short and J 0 bases short, with 23 bases between. This chain's CDR3 is CATSTPAEYTASNQPQHF. The DNA for the CDR3 is TGTGCCACCTCCACCCCAGCAGAATATACAGCTAGCAATCAGCCCCAGCATTTT.

As for this clone: The sample holds other DNA sequences that translate to the same CDR3. V is TRBV4-2 and J is TRBJ1-1; D ambiguous. CDR1 LGHNA and CDR2 YNFKEQ come from the germline V gene. V lost 1 base, J lost 1 base, and 4 bases lay in between. This CDR3 contains 13 residues. CDR3 DNA sequence: TGTGCCAGCAGCCAAGGGAGGAACACTGAAGCTTTCTTT. Translating it yields CASSQGRNTEAFF.

The gene calls are TRBV28 and TRBJ2-1; D uncertain. Trimming took 7 bases from V and 3 from J, leaving 25 bases between them. There are 18 residues in the CDR3. CDR1 and CDR2 from the germline V gene are MDHEN and SYDVKM. The CDR3 DNA follows: TGTGCCAGCACCGTTTATCAAATCTCCGGGTGGGGCTACAATGAGCAGTTCTTC. It specifies CASTVYQISGWGYNEQFF.

The chain is built from TRBV10-3 and TRBJ2-5, with D hard to call. From germline, CDR1 is ENHRY and CDR2 SYGVKD. The CDR3 spans 13 residues. V lost 4 bases, J lost 1 base, and 7 bases lay in between. The CDR3 protein is CAISVGSQETQYF. The CDR3 DNA reads TGTGCCATCAGTGTCGGCAGCCAAGAGACCCAGTACTTC.

This clone was seen only once. The chain combines TRBV7-6 with TRBJ2-7, with 7 bases matching TRBD2. CDR1 is SGHVS and CDR2 is FNYEAQ in the germline V gene. CDR3 length: 17 residues. V dropped 5 bases and J dropped 1; count of bases not matched to a gene: 14. The CDR3 is CASSPAGVSVSSYEQYF. The CDR3 nucleotides are TGTGCCAGCAGCCCTGCGGGAGTTTCGGTCTCTTCCTACGAGCAGTACTTC.

This clone has just a few counts. The chain joins TRBV10-3 to TRBJ1-5; the match to TRBD1 covers 9 bases. V lost 5 bases and J lost 5; bases outside the gene matches: 4. This CDR3 contains 14 residues. The germline V gene has CDR1 ENHRY and CDR2 SYGVKD. The DNA for the CDR3 is TGTGCCATCAGTCCGGGACAGGGAGATCAGCCCCAGCATTTT. Translated: CAISPGQGDQPQHF.

The V call is TRBV5-1, the J call TRBJ2-3, with TRBD2 matching 13 bases. This CDR3 contains 16 residues. The V segment lost 4 bases and the J segment 0 bases; nucleotides outside the gene matches: 2. Germline CDR1 SGHRS, CDR2 YFSETQ. The CDR3 DNA reads as TGCGCCAGCAGCCTGGGACTAGCGGGAAGCACAGATACGCAGTATTTT. Its translation is CASSLGLAGSTDTQYF.

V gene TRBV18 combines with J gene TRBJ2-5, with D uncertain. CDR3 length equals 13 residues. Germline V lookup: CDR1 KGHSH, CDR2 LQKENI. V gave up 0 bases and J gave up 4 bases, with 6 bases separating them. In DNA form, the CDR3 reads TGTGCCAGCTCACCACCCCCAGGAGAGACCCAGTACTTC. Translation: CASSPPPGETQYF.

The V gene is TRBV7-9, the J gene TRBJ1-4; maybe TRBD1 (6 bases). The CDR3 length is 19 residues. V was trimmed by 4 bases and J by 7 bases, leaving 28 bases between them. The germline V gene encodes CDR1 SEHNR and CDR2 FQNEAQ (reference sequence). The CDR3 bases are TGTGCCAGCAGCTCTGGCCAAGGGGGAAGGTGGGACCATGGTGAAAAACTGTTTTTT. Protein sequence: CASSSGQGGRWDHGEKLFF.

This clone was seen a single time. The gene calls are TRBV19 and TRBJ2-6; D is possibly TRBD2 (6 bases). This CDR3 region has 16 residues. Between the trimmed V and J ends, which lost 5 bases and 0 bases, there was a span of 11 bases. Looked up from germline, CDR1 is LNHDA and CDR2 is SQIVND (reference sequence). The CDR3 bases are TGTGCCAGTAGTGGGGGGAAAGTCTCTGGGGCCAACGTCCTGACTTTC. Translation gives CASSGGKVSGANVLTF.

This clone was recorded once. V usage is TRBV11-3 and J usage is TRBJ2-3; 11 bases map to TRBD2. CDR1 is SGHNT and CDR2 is YENEEA in the germline V gene. This CDR3 comprises 20 residues. Losses at the gene ends were 4 bases for V and 0 bases for J; bases not matched to a gene: 15. DNA of the CDR3: TGTGCCAGCAGCTCCGGGAGACTAGCGGGACAAACCCCTAGCACAGATACGCAGTATTTT. Translated: CASSSGRLAGQTPSTDTQYF.

The chain employs TRBV11-3 and TRBJ2-1; D possibly corresponds to TRBD2 (6 bases). The germline V gene has CDR1 SGHNT and CDR2 YENEEA. This CDR3 spans 11 amino acids. V gave up 3 bases and J gave up 15 bases, with 12 bases separating them. The CDR3 DNA is TGTGCCAGCAGCTTTCCTAGCGAGGGGTTCTTC. Residues: CASSFPSEGFF.